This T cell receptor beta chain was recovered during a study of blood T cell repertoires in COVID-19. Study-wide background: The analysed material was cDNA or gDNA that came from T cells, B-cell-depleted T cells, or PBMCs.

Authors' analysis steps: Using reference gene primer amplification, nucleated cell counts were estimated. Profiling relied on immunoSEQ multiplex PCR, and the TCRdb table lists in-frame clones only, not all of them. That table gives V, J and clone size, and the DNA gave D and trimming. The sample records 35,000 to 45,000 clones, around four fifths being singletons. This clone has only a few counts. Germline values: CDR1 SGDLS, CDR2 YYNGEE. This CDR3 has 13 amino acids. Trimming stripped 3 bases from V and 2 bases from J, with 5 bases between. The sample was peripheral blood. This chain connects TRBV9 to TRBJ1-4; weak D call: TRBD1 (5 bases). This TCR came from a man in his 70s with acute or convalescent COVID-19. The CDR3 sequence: CASSEGTNEKLFF. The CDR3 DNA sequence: TGTGCCAGCAGCGAGGGGACTAATGAAAAACTGTTTTTT.